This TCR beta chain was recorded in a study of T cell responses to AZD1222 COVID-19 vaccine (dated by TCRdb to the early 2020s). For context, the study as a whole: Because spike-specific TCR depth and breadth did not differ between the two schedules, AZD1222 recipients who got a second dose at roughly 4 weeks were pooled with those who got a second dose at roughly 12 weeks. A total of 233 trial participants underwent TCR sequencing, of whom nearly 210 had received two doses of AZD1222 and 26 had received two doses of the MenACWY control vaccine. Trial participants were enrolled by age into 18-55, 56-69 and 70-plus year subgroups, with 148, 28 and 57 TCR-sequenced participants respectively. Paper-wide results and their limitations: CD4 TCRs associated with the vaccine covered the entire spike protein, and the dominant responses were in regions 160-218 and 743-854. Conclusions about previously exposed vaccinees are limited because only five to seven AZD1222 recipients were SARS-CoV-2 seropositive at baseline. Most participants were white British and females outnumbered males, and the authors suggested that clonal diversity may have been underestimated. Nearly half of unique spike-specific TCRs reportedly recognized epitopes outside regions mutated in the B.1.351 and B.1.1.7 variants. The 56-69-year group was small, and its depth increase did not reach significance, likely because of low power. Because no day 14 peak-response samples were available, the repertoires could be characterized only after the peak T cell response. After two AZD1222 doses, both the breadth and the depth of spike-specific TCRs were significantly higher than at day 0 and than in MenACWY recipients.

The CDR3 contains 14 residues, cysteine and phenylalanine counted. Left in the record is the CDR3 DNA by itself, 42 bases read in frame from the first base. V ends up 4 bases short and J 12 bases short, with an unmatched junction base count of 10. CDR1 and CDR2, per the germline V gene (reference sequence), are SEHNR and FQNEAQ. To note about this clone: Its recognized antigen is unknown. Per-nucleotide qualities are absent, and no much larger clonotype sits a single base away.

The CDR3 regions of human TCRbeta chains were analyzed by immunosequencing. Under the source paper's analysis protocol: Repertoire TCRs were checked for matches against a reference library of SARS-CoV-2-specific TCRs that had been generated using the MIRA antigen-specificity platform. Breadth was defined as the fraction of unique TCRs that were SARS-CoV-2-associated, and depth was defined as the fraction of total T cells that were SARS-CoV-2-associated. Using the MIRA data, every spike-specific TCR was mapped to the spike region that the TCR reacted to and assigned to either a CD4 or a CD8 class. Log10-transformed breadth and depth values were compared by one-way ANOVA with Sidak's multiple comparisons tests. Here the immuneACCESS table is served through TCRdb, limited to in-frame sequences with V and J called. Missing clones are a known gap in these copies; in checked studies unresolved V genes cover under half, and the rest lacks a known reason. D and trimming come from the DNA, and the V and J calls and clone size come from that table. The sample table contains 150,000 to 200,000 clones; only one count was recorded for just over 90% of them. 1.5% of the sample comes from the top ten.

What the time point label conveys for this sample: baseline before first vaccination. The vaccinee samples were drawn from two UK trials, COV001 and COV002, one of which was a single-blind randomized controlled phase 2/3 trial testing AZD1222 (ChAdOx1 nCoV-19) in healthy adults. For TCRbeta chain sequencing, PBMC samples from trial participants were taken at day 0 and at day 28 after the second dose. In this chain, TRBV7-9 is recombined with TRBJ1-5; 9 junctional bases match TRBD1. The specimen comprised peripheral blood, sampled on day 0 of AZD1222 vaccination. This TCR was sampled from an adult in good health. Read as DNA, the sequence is TGTGCCAGCAGCTCAACAGGGGGCAAAAGTCTCCAGCATTTT. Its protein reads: CASSSTGGKSLQHF.